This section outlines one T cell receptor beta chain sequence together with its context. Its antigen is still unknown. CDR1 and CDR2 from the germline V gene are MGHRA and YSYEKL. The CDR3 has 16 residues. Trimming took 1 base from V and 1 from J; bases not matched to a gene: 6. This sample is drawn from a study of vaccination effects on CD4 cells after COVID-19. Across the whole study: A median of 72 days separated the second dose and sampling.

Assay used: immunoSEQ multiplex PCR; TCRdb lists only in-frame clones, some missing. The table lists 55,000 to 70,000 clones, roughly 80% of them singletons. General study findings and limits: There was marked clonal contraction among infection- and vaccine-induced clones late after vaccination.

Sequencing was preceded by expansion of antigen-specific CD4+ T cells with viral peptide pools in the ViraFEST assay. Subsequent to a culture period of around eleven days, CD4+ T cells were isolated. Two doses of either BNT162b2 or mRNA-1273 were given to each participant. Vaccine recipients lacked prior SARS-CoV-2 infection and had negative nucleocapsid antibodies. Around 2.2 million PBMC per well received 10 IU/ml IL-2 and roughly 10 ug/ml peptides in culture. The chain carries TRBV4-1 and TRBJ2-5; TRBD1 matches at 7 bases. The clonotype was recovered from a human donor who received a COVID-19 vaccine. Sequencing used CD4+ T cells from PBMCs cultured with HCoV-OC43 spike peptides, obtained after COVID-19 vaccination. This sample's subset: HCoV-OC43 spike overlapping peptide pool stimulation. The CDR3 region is CASSQAPNRGQETQYF. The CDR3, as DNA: TGCGCCAGCAGCCAAGCCCCTAACAGGGGCCAAGAGACCCAGTACTTC.